This TCR beta chain stems from a study of cytomegalovirus exposure and HLA in healthy donors. Repertoires were generated with immunoSEQ multiplex PCR, while TCRdb's copy carries only in-frame clones and drops some. The sample gives tens of thousands of clones, 85% of which show up once; 3% is in the top ten. Findings of the study overall: Cytomegalovirus association was listed for approximately 150 TCR beta chains. Rare TCR sequences dominated, though some public TCRs recurred in many donors. The classifier, whose performance was assessed in both the original and validation cohorts, reportedly diagnosed cytomegalovirus status with high specificity and sensitivity.

The donors formed part of the approximately 130-subject validation cohort, distinct from the roughly 700-subject first cohort. The V and J ends lost 4 bases and 5 bases respectively, with 19 bases between them. The V gene's germline CDR1 is SGHDT and CDR2 YYEEEE. The CDR3 is 16 residues long. As concerns this clone: What it binds is unknown.

The rearrangement joins TRBV5-6 to TRBJ1-5; tentative D call: TRBD1 (5 bases). The sample consisted of PBMCs. The clonotype comes from a man younger than 40 in good health and CMV-seronegative. The CDR3 is CASSRREAGRDQPQHF. The CDR3 region has the DNA TGTGCCAGCAGCCGAAGGGAGGCAGGGCGGGATCAGCCCCAGCATTTT.